The 9 T cell receptor beta chains below were found in one sample sequenced in a study of OX40 agonist ivuxolimab in advanced cancers. Assay used: immunoSEQ multiplex PCR; TCRdb lists only in-frame clones, some missing. This sample has under 85,000 clones, with more than 90% found just once. Sequencing used CD4+ or CD8+ T cells sorted from blood, obtained in a trial of the OX40 agonist ivuxolimab. The origin of the receptors is an adult with an advanced solid tumor such as melanoma, head and neck, liver or kidney cancer.

The count of this clone is one. The rearrangement uses TRBV14 and TRBJ2-2; D is undetermined. V gave up 4 bases and J gave up 2 bases, with 14 bases separating them. Germline-derived CDR1 and CDR2 are SGHDN and FVKESK. The CDR3 loop spans 16 amino acids. The CDR3 loop reads CASSLIRVINTGELFF. CDR3 sequence (DNA): TGTGCCAGCAGCCTTATCCGGGTCATAAACACCGGGGAGCTGTTTTTT.

The chain joins TRBV6-1 to TRBJ2-1, with TRBD2 matching 10 bases. Germline trimming cut 6 bases from V and 4 bases from J; bases unmatched to any gene: 6. The CDR3 is 15 residues long. Germline CDR1 is MNHNS and CDR2 is SASEGT. CDR3 protein: CASRAGTSVYNEQFF. CDR3 coding DNA: TGTGCCAGCAGGGCCGGGACTAGCGTTTACAATGAGCAGTTCTTC.

V usage is TRBV6-7 and J usage is TRBJ2-5; 11 positions match TRBD2. TRBV6-7 is flagged as an ORF with uncertain function. V was clipped by 9 bases and J by 1 base; unmatched bases: 7. This CDR3 region has 15 residues. The CDR3, as DNA: TGTGCCAGGGGTTCTAGCGGGAGGCTCCAAGAGACCCAGTACTTC. Amino acid sequence: CARGSSGRLQETQYF.

The rearrangement joins TRBV27 to TRBJ2-2; D tentatively fits TRBD1 or TRBD2 (6 bases each). The CDR3 extends over 16 amino acids. Trimming shortened V by 11 bases and J by 1 base, and 20 bases separated the two germline ends. The germline gives CDR1 MNHEY, CDR2 SMNVEV (reference sequence). CDR3 DNA sequence: TGTGCCCCGACCCCACCCGGGGGCGGGAACACCGGGGAGCTGTTTTTT. Protein sequence: CAPTPPGGGNTGELFF.

The genes are TRBV10-3 and TRBJ1-2; 7 bases match TRBD1. The trim removed 6 bases at V and 4 bases at J, leaving 5 bases unmatched. The CDR3 totals 13 residues. From germline, CDR1 is ENHRY and CDR2 SYGVKD. The CDR3 loop reads CAISQGQSYGYTF. DNA of the CDR3: TGTGCCATCAGCCAGGGACAGAGCTATGGCTACACCTTC.

The CDR3 DNA sequence: TGTGCCATCAGTGACGGGTATAGCAATCAGCCCCAGCATTTT. The encoded protein is CAISDGYSNQPQHF. The rearrangement links TRBV10-3 to TRBJ1-5; D unclear. The CDR3 consists of 14 residues. V lost 3 bases and J lost 0, with 6 bases in between. Per the germline V gene, CDR1 is ENHRY and CDR2 is SYGVKD.

This clone was seen a few times. The CDR3 here is CASSQDGLGGRNSYNEQFF. Written as DNA, the CDR3 is TGCGCCAGCAGCCAAGATGGTTTGGGGGGGAGGAACTCCTACAATGAGCAGTTCTTC. This chain connects TRBV4-3 to TRBJ2-1; 7 nucleotides line up with TRBD2. This CDR3 spans 19 amino acids. Looked up from germline, CDR1 is LGHNA and CDR2 is YSLEER. V gave up 0 bases and J gave up 0 bases; unmatched junction bases: 11.

The chain links TRBV19 to TRBJ2-6; TRBD2 is a possible D gene (5 bases). Per the germline V gene, CDR1 is LNHDA and CDR2 is SQIVND (reference sequence). Trimming took off 3 bases at V and 1 base at J, with 10 bases between the two ends. The CDR3 has 16 amino acids. The chain's CDR3 is CASSIIGGSGANVLTF. CDR3 sequence (DNA): TGTGCCAGTAGTATTATCGGAGGATCTGGGGCCAACGTCCTGACTTTC.

V usage is TRBV6-5 and J usage is TRBJ1-1; D is unclear. This CDR3 is 15 amino acids long. V gave up 0 bases and J gave up 4 bases, with 12 bases separating them. Germline V CDR1 and CDR2: MNHEY, SVGAGI. The CDR3: CASSYSYVAGTEAFF. As DNA, the CDR3 is TGTGCCAGCAGTTACTCGTATGTGGCTGGCACTGAAGCTTTCTTT.